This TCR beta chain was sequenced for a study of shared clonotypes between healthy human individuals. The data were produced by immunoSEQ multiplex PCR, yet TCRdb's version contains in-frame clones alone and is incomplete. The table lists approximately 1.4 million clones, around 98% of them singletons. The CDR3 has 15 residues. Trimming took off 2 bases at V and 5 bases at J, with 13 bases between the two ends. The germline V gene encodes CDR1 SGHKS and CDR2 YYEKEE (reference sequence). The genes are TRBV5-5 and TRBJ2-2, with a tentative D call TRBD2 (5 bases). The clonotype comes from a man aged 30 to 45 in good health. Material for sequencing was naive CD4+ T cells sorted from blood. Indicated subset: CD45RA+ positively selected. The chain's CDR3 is CASSFGLGVTGELFF. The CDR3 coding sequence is TGTGCCAGCAGCTTTGGTCTCGGGGTAACCGGGGAGCTGTTTTTT.